This T cell receptor beta chain was found in a study of T cells in Graves' hyperthyroidism and ophthalmopathy. Study conclusions and caveats: In validation, the model predicted ophthalmopathy. These predictions came a median roughly seven months before onset. Separation of ophthalmopathy from stable hyperthyroidism was achieved by a 13 V-J model.

This clonotype was detected many times. No antigen is known for it. As the CDR3 is not closed by the conserved phenylalanine or tryptophan, this likely results from a read error. V lost 2 bases to trimming and J lost 4 bases, with 20 bases between them. The CDR3 has 17 amino acids. CDR1 and CDR2 (germline): MDHEN, SYDVKM. Template material for amplifying TCR beta CDR3 regions consisted of RNA transcripts. RT-PCR in the first round (using the HTBI primer set) targeted the TCR CDR3. TCRdb analysed the multiplex PCR reads with MiXCR anew, one entry per CDR3 protein. The profile shows around 260,000 distinct CDR3 sequences, about 25% of them singletons. Any patient presenting with uncontrolled infection, other autoimmune disease, pregnancy or lactation was left out. It was approximately 9.4 ml of fresh peripheral blood that supplied the PBMCs.

Sequenced sample: blood. The rearrangement links TRBV28 to TRBJ2-5, with D perhaps assigned TRBD1 or TRBD2 (5 bases each). The source is a middle-aged man with Graves' hyperthyroidism that later progressed to Graves' ophthalmopathy. For the CDR3, the DNA is TGTGCCAGCAGTTTACGGGTTTACGGGGCAGAATTAGAGACCCAGTACCTC. Protein product: CASSLRVYGAELETQYL.